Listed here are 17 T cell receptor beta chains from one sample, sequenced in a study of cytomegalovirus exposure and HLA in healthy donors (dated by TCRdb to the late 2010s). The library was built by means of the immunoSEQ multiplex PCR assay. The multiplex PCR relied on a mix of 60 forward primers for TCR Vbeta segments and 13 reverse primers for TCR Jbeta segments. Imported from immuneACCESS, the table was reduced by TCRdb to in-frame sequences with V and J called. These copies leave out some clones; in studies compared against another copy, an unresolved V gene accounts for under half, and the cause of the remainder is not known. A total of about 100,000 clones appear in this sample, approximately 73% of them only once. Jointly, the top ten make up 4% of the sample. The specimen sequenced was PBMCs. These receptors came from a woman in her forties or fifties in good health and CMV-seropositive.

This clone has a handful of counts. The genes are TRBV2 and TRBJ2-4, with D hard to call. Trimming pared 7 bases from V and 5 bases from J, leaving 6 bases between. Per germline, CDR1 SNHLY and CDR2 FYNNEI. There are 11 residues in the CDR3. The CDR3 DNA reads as TGTGCCAGCAAGCAAGAAAACATTCAGTACTTC. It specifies CASKQENIQYF.

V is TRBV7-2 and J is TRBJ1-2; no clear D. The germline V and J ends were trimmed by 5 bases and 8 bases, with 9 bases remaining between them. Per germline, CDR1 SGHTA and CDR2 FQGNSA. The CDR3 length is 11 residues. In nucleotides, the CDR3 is TGTGCCAGCAGCCAACTGGAGGGCTACACCTTC. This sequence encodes CASSQLEGYTF.

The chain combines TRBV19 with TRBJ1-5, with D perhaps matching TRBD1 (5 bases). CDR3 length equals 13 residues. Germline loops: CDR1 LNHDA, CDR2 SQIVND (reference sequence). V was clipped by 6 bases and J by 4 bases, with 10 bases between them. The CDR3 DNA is TGTGCCAGTAGCCTTCAGGGAAATCAGCCCCAGCATTTT. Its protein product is CASSLQGNQPQHF.

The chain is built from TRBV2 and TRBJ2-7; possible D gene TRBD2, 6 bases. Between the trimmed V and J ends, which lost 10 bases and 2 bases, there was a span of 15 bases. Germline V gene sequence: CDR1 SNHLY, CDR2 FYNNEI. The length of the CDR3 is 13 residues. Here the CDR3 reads CATKGLRAYEQYF. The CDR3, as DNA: TGTGCCACCAAGGGACTGCGAGCCTACGAGCAGTACTTC.

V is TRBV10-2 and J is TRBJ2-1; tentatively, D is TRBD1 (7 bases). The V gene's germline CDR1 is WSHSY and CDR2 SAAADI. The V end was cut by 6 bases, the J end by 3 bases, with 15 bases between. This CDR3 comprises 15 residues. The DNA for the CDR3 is TGCGCCAGCAGCGGGGGTCGGGACAGCTACAATGAGCAGTTCTTC. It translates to CASSGGRDSYNEQFF.

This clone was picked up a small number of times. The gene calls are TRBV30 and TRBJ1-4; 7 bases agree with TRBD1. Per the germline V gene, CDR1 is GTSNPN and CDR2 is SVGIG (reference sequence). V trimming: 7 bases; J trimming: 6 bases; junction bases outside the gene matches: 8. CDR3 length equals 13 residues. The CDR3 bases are TGTGCCTCCTCGAGAGGGGGCGATGAAAAACTGTTTTTT. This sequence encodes CASSRGGDEKLFF.

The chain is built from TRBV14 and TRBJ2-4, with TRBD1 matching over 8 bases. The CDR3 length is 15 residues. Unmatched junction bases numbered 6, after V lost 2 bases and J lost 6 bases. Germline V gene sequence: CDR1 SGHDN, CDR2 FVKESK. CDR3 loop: CASSQTTGVGNIQYF. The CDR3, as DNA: TGTGCCAGCAGCCAAACGACAGGGGTCGGAAACATTCAGTACTTC.

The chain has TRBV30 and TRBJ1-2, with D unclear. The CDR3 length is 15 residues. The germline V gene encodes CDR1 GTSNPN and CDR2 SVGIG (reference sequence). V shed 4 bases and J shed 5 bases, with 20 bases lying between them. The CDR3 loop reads CAWTPRAGRAYGYTF. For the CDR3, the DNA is TGTGCCTGGACCCCGAGAGCCGGGAGAGCGTATGGCTACACCTTC.

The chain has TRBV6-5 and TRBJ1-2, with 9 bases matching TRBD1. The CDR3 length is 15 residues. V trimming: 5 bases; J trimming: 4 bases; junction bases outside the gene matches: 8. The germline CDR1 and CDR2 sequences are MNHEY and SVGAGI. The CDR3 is CASSRATGGGYGYTF. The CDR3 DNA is TGTGCCAGCAGTCGGGCGACAGGGGGAGGCTATGGCTACACCTTC.

Written as DNA, the CDR3 is TGTGCCTGGAGTGGAGGGGGCAATTCACCCCTCCACTTT. It encodes CAWSGGGNSPLHF. V usage is TRBV30 and J usage is TRBJ1-6, with 7 bases aligning to TRBD1. This CDR3 is built from 13 residues. CDR1 GTSNPN and CDR2 SVGIG come from the germline V gene (reference sequence). J was trimmed by 7 bases and V by 1 base; bases with no gene match: 1.

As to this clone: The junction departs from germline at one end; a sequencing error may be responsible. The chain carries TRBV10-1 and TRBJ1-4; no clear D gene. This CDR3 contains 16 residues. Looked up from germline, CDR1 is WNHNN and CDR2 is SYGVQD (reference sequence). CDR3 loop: CVSSESRGTRVEKLFF. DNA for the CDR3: TGCGTCAGCAGTGAAAGCCGAGGAACACGAGTTGAAAAACTGTTTTTT.

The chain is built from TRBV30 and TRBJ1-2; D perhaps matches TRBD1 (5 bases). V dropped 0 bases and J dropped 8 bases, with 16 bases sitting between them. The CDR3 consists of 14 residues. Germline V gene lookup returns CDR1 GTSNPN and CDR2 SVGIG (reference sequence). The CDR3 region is CAWSVRGGARGYTF. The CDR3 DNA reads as TGTGCCTGGAGTGTAAGGGGAGGGGCACGGGGCTACACCTTC.

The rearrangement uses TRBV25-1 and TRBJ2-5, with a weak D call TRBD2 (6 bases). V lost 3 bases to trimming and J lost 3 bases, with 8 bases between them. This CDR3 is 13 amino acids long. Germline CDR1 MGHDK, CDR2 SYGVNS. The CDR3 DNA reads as TGTGCCAGCAGTGAGCCGGGGGAAGAGACCCAGTACTTC. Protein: CASSEPGEETQYF. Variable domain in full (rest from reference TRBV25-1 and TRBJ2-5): EADIYQTPRYLVIGTGKKITLECSQTMGHDKMYWYQQDPGMELHLIHYSYGVNSTEKGDLSSESTVSRIRTEHFPLTLESARPSHTSQYLCASSEPGEETQYFGPGTRLLVL.

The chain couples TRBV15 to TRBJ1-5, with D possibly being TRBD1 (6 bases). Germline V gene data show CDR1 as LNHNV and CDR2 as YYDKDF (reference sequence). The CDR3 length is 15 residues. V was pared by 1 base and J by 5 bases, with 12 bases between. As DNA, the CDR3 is TGTGCCACCAGCAGAGGACAGGCCTCATATCAGCCCCAGCATTTT. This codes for CATSRGQASYQPQHF. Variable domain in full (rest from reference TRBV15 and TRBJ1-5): DAMVIQNPRYQVTQFGKPVTLSCSQTLNHNVMYWYQQKSSQAPKLLFHYYDKDFNNEADTPDNFQSRRPNTSFCFLDIRSPGLGDTAMYLCATSRGQASYQPQHFGDGTRLSIL.

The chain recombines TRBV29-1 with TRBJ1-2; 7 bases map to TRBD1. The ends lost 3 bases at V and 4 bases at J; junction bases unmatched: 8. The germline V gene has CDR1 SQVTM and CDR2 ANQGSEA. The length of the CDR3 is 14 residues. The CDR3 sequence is CSVDYLGQIYGYTF. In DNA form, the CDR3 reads TGCAGCGTTGATTACCTGGGACAGATCTATGGCTACACCTTC. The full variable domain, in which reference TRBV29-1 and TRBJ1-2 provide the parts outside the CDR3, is SAVISQKPSRDICQRGTSLTIQCQVDSQVTMMFWYRQQPGQSLTLIATANQGSEATYESGFVIDKFPISRPNLTFSTLTVSNMSPEDSSIYLCSVDYLGQIYGYTFGSGTRLTVV.

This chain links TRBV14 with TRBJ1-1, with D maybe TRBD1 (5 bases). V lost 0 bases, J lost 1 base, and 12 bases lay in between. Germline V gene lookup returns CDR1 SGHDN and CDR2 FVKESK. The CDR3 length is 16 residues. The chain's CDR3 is CASSQDKGVKNTEAFF. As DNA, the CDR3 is TGTGCCAGCAGCCAAGATAAAGGGGTGAAGAACACTGAAGCTTTCTTT.

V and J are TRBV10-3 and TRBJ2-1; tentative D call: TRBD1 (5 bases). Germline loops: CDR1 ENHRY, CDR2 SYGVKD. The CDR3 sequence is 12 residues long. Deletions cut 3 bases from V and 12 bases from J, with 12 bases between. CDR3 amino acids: CAISDPGIWQFF. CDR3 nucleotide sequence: TGTGCCATCAGTGACCCAGGGATTTGGCAGTTCTTC.